This T cell receptor (beta chain) was sequenced in a study of blood T cell repertoires in COVID-19. Study summary: Samples representing acute and convalescent COVID-19 were sourced from the United States, Italy and Spain.

Germline values: CDR1 MDHEN, CDR2 SYDVKM. The V segment lost 5 bases and the J segment 7 bases; nucleotides outside the gene matches: 11. The length of the CDR3 is 15 residues. Source study methods: Estimation of nucleated cell counts was performed using reference gene primer amplification. Sequenced by immunoSEQ multiplex PCR; TCRdb stores in-frame clones only, minus some. V and J calls and clone size follow that table, whereas D and trimming were derived from the DNA. The table has about 70,000 clones, over 80% seen once. The V call is TRBV28, the J call TRBJ1-2, with 9 bases fitting TRBD1. This clonotype originated in a man aged 45-60 years with active COVID-19. Sequencing was carried out using peripheral blood. The CDR3 coding sequence is TGTGCCAGCAGTCGGTCCGGGACAGGGCTTTTTGGCTACACCTTC. Encoded protein: CASSRSGTGLFGYTF.